This T cell receptor (beta chain) was documented in a study of CD8 T cells in ankylosing spondylitis. In making TCR beta libraries, quantitative 5'-RACE with molecular barcodes was used. A single record per CDR3 protein comes from TCRdb applying MiXCR to the 5' RACE reads. This table has roughly 230,000 distinct CDR3 sequences, 15% to 20% appearing once. The V gene's germline CDR1 is SEHNR and CDR2 FQNEAQ (reference sequence). The CDR3 contains 15 residues. The ends lost 2 bases at V and 2 bases at J; junction bases unmatched: 6. Concerning this clonotype: No antigen is known for it.

Overall study findings and caveats: Ankylosing spondylitis blood appeared to be characterized by a TCR beta motif of 8 or 9 highly homologous variants. Previously reported in reactive arthritis synovial fluid and blood were some of the motif variants. According to the report, clones linked to the disease were significantly enriched in matched synovial fluid samples taken from ankylosing spondylitis patients.

The sequence derives from a male donor with ankylosing spondylitis or in good health (not recorded which). The rearrangement joins TRBV7-9 to TRBJ2-7; 7 nucleotides agree with TRBD2. The sample taken for sequencing was blood, either unsorted or a sorted T cell fraction (not recorded which). CDR3 in amino acids: CASSLNAGDPYEQYF. CDR3 coding DNA: TGTGCCAGCAGCTTAAACGCGGGAGACCCCTACGAGCAGTACTTC.